Listed below are T cell receptor beta chains from one sample, sequenced in a study of blood T cell repertoires in COVID-19. Clones were read by immunoSEQ multiplex PCR, and TCRdb kept only the in-frame ones, dropping some. The repertoire holds some 150,000 clones, around 91% seen once, with over 12% in the top ten. The material sequenced was peripheral blood. Receptor source: a woman aged 40 to 50 with acute or convalescent COVID-19. Each CDR3 is given with its conserved first and last residue. D genes are given only for firm matches.

j_call v_call d_call cdr3_nt cdr3_aa
TRBJ2-7 TRBV25-1 TRBD1 TGTGCCAGCAGTGACGGGGACAGGGACGGTTGGCAGTACTTC CASSDGDRDGWQYF
TRBJ2-6 TRBV29-1 NA TGCAGCGCCCAATGGACAGAAAAGAGCTCTGGGGCCAACGTCCTGACTTTC CSAQWTEKSSGANVLTF
TRBJ2-3 TRBV7-3 TRBD2 TGTGCCAGCGCCCCGGGGAGGGCAACAGATACGCAGTATTTT CASAPGRATDTQYF
TRBJ2-3 TRBV19 TRBD2 TGTGCCAGTAGTGGTGGAGACGGACTAGCGGGGGGCCGGGTTCAGGATACGCAGTATTTT CASSGGDGLAGGRVQDTQYF
TRBJ2-3 TRBV10-1 NA TGCGCCAGCAGTCCGGCGGCCGGAGATACGCAGTATTTT CASSPAAGDTQYF
TRBJ1-5 TRBV2 NA TGTGCCAGCAGTGTGCAGAGGGGAGGTCAGCCCCAGCATTTT CASSVQRGGQPQHF
TRBJ2-7 TRBV3-1/TRBV3-2 NA TGTGCCAGCAGCCAAGCTGATAGATCCTACGAGCAGTACTTC CASSQADRSYEQYF
TRBJ2-3 TRBV4-1 NA TGCGCCAGCAGCCAAGAAGGAGGGGGGGGCACAGATACGCAGTATTTT CASSQEGGGGTDTQYF
TRBJ1-1 TRBV10-3 TRBD1 TGTGCCATCACTAGGGGGCTGAACACTGAAGCTTTCTTT CAITRGLNTEAFF
TRBJ2-3 TRBV28 NA TGTGCCAGCAAGGAGGCAGATACGCAGTATTTT CASKEADTQYF
TRBJ1-1 TRBV2 NA TGTGCCAGCAGTGAAGCATCTGGGGCTAGGCAGAACACTGAAGCTTTCTTT CASSEASGARQNTEAFF
TRBJ1-2 TRBV7-9 NA TGTGCCAGCTCTTACCTCGGGAGGGGGGGATATGGCTACACCTTC CASSYLGRGGYGYTF
TRBJ2-1 TRBV14 TRBD2 TGTGCCAGCAGCCAAATAGCGGGACTAGCGGGAGGGCGCGCCAATGAGCAGTTCTTC CASSQIAGLAGGRANEQFF
TRBJ1-5 TRBV24-1 NA TGTGCCACCAGTGACACAGCCTACAATCAGCCCCAGCATTTT CATSDTAYNQPQHF
TRBJ1-2 TRBV5-1 TRBD1 TGCGCCAGCAGCCTGGAGGTTGGGACAGGGCCTTATGGCTACACCTTC CASSLEVGTGPYGYTF
TRBJ2-3 TRBV29-1 NA TGCAGCGTTGAGGCACGGGTAGATACGCAGTATTTT CSVEARVDTQYF